The present entry profiles one T cell receptor (beta chain) with its context. This sample was taken from a study of blood T cell repertoires in COVID-19. This CDR3 has 14 amino acids. The V and J ends lost 8 bases and 4 bases respectively, with 15 bases between them. The germline CDR1 and CDR2 sequences are LNHDA and SQIVND (reference sequence). Profiling relied on immunoSEQ multiplex PCR, and the TCRdb table lists in-frame clones only, not all of them. The data hold roughly 58,000 clones, with roughly 70% observed a single time. Participants reported their clinical history, and cohort assignment relied on those reports.

The chain employs TRBV19 and TRBJ1-3; D may be TRBD1 (5 bases). This receptor was obtained from a woman between 55 and 75 years old who had been exposed to COVID-19. Sequencing was performed on PBMCs or T cells enriched from blood (not recorded which). The CDR3 DNA is TGTGCCAGTGTCCTCCGGGGGACCGGAAACACCATATATTTT. Its translation is CASVLRGTGNTIYF.